These 18 T cell receptor beta chains came from one sample sequenced in a study of T cell responses to AZD1222 COVID-19 vaccine. Method: immunoSEQ multiplex PCR; TCRdb's copy keeps in-frame clones and lacks some. The sample consists of about 94,000 clones, around 84% of them appearing once. This specimen consisted of peripheral blood, obtained 28 days after the second AZD1222 dose. Receptors were obtained from an adult who received the AZD1222 COVID-19 vaccine.

For this clone: The same CDR3 can be traced to other DNA sequences in this sample. The chain carries TRBV6-5 and TRBJ2-7; TRBD2 matches 8 bases. The V gene's germline CDR1 is MNHEY and CDR2 SVGAGI. The CDR3 loop spans 12 amino acids. The trim removed 8 bases at V and 4 bases at J, leaving 4 bases unmatched. CDR3 coding DNA: TGTGCCAGCGGGACTAGAGATTACGAGCAGTACTTC. This codes for CASGTRDYEQYF.

A note on this clone: The junction does not match germline at one end; this may be a read error. The chain joins TRBV30 to TRBJ2-1; D might be TRBD1 (6 bases). Germline V gene data show CDR1 as GTSNPN and CDR2 as SVGIG (reference sequence). The CDR3 loop spans 12 amino acids. CDR3: CVQGSSYNEQFF. CDR3 nucleotides: TGCGTCCAGGGGTCCTCCTACAATGAGCAGTTCTTC.

This clone was detected once. The genes are TRBV29-1 and TRBJ1-1; D gene uncertain. The CDR3 loop spans 12 amino acids. Trimming removed 7 bases from V and 0 bases from J, with 9 bases in between. The V gene's germline CDR1 is SQVTM and CDR2 ANQGSEA. The CDR3, as DNA: TGCAGCGCGAGGGATGTGAACACTGAAGCTTTCTTT. Encoded protein: CSARDVNTEAFF.

This sequence joins TRBV11-2 and TRBJ2-1; TRBD2 aligns across 9 bases. The ends lost 5 bases at V and 8 bases at J; junction bases unmatched: 13. The CDR3 is 16 amino acids. Germline V CDR1 and CDR2: SGHAT, FQNNGV. The CDR3 coding sequence is TGTGCCAGCAGCCCTACTGGGGGACTAGCCGGCCATGAGCAGTTCTTC. Translated, it gives CASSPTGGLAGHEQFF.

The chain combines TRBV9 with TRBJ2-7; 7 nucleotides agree with TRBD2. Germline V gene sequence: CDR1 SGDLS, CDR2 YYNGEE. The trim removed 3 bases at V and 5 bases at J, leaving 8 bases unmatched. The CDR3 contains 14 residues. The CDR3 region is CASSAGTTGHEQYF. CDR3 bases: TGTGCCAGCAGCGCCGGGACTACGGGACACGAGCAGTACTTC.

This clone was seen more than once but under ten times. This chain joins TRBV29-1 and TRBJ2-3; 7 nucleotides align to TRBD1. The CDR3 extends over 17 amino acids. Germline assignment: CDR1 SQVTM and CDR2 ANQGSEA. V was pared by 1 base and J by 1 base, with 11 bases of the junction left unmatched. The CDR3 DNA sequence: TGCAGCGTTGAAGCCACAGAACAGGGGTGGGGCACAGATACGCAGTATTTT. It is translated as CSVEATEQGWGTDTQYF.

Here the CDR3 reads CASSFRNESPLHF. CDR3 nucleotides: TGTGCCAGCAGTTTCAGGAACGAGTCACCCCTCCACTTT. V gene TRBV28 combines with J gene TRBJ1-6; no definite D call. The CDR3 has 13 amino acids. Trimming pared 3 bases from V and 10 bases from J, leaving 10 bases between. Germline V gene sequence: CDR1 MDHEN, CDR2 SYDVKM.

This chain joins TRBV2 and TRBJ2-1, with 8 nucleotides matching TRBD2. The ends lost 6 bases at V and 2 bases at J; junction bases unmatched: 6. Germline V CDR1 and CDR2: SNHLY, FYNNEI. CDR3 size: 15 residues. CDR3 loop: CASSDPGGTYNEQFF. The CDR3 coding sequence is TGTGCCAGCAGCGACCCGGGGGGGACCTACAATGAGCAGTTCTTC.

This chain links TRBV18 with TRBJ1-3; no reliable D call. This CDR3 has 15 residues. With 1 base removed from V and 2 bases from J, the gap between germline ends came to 9 bases. Germline V CDR1 and CDR2: KGHSH, LQKENI. Here the CDR3 DNA reads TGTGCCAGCTCACCACAGGGTGTCCCTGGAAACACCATATATTTT. Encoded protein: CASSPQGVPGNTIYF.

The chain is built from TRBV29-1 and TRBJ1-5; D perhaps matches TRBD1 (5 bases). The CDR3 covers 14 residues. Trimming pared 5 bases from V and 7 bases from J, leaving 18 bases between. Germline CDR1 and CDR2: SQVTM and ANQGSEA. The CDR3 coding sequence is TGCAGCGTTTTTCTACAGGAACCGGGGCAGCCCCAGCATTTT. It encodes CSVFLQEPGQPQHF.

This clone came up a few times. V and J are TRBV12-3 or TRBV12-4 and TRBJ2-7; D unresolved. This CDR3 is built from 12 residues. V lost 3 bases and J lost 0, with 3 bases in between. The chain's CDR3 is CASSLGSYEQYF. CDR3 DNA: TGTGCCAGCAGTTTGGGCTCCTACGAGCAGTACTTC.

The chain is built from TRBV18 and TRBJ2-7; TRBD2 matches 15 bases. V lost 1 base and J lost 6; bases outside the gene matches: 10. This CDR3 has 18 residues. Germline V gene lookup returns CDR1 KGHSH and CDR2 LQKENI. CDR3 bases: TGTGCCAGCTCACCACGACGGACTAGCGGGAGGGTACCGGGCGAGCAGTACTTC. Translating gives CASSPRRTSGRVPGEQYF. Based on the CDR3 plus reference TRBV18 and TRBJ2-7, the full variable domain is NAGVMQNPRHLVRRRGQEARLRCSPMKGHSHVYWYRQLPEEGLKFMVYLQKENIIDESGMPKERFSAEFPKEGPSILRIQQVVRGDSAAYFCASSPRRTSGRVPGEQYFGPGTRLTVT.

This clone has just a few counts. The DNA for the CDR3 is TGTGCCAGCAGCGTCGGGACAGGGGGCGGAGAGCCCCAGCATTTT. This codes for CASSVGTGGGEPQHF. V and J are TRBV11-2 and TRBJ1-5; 12 positions agree with TRBD1. The CDR3 length is 15 residues. The germline gives CDR1 SGHAT, CDR2 FQNNGV. V shed 5 bases, J shed 8 bases, and the junction held 7 bases outside the gene matches. Based on the CDR3 plus reference TRBV11-2 and TRBJ1-5, the full variable domain is EAGVAQSPRYKIIEKRQSVAFWCNPISGHATLYWYQQILGQGPKLLIQFQNNGVVDDSQLPKDRFSAERLKGVDSTLKIQPAKLEDSAVYLCASSVGTGGGEPQHFGDGTRLSIL.

The V and J genes are TRBV9 and TRBJ2-7; 8 bases match TRBD2. The trim removed 0 bases at V and 4 bases at J, leaving 6 bases unmatched. The length of the CDR3 is 15 residues. Germline CDR1 and CDR2: SGDLS and YYNGEE. The CDR3 reads CASSVVPGGPYEQYF. The DNA of the CDR3 is TGTGCCAGCAGCGTAGTCCCGGGGGGGCCGTACGAGCAGTACTTC.

The chain uses TRBV7-2 and TRBJ1-6; the D gene is possibly TRBD1 (6 bases). Germline CDR1 SGHTA, CDR2 FQGNSA. The CDR3 loop spans 16 amino acids. V was clipped by 5 bases and J by 7 bases, with 18 bases between them. The CDR3 loop reads CASSRDNPLLNSPLHF. The CDR3 DNA follows: TGTGCCAGCAGCCGGGACAACCCCCTTTTAAATTCACCCCTCCACTTT.

This rearrangement joins TRBV5-1 to TRBJ2-7; D not certain. The germline V gene encodes CDR1 SGHRS and CDR2 YFSETQ. The CDR3 has 14 residues. The germline V and J ends were trimmed by 1 base and 5 bases, with 13 bases remaining between them. CDR3 sequence (DNA): TGCGCCAGCAGCTTGTCGGTGGGTTTGAACGAGCAGTACTTC. It codes for CASSLSVGLNEQYF.

The genes are TRBV30 and TRBJ2-1; a weak D match, TRBD1 (6 bases). Trimming removed 1 base from V and 2 bases from J, with 9 bases in between. CDR1 and CDR2 from the germline V gene are GTSNPN and SVGIG (reference sequence). This CDR3 region has 14 residues. The CDR3 DNA reads as TGTGCCTGGAGTGGAGGGGGAGCCTACAATGAGCAGTTCTTC. It translates to CAWSGGGAYNEQFF.

CDR3 sequence reads: CASSEGWVQYF. The CDR3 coding sequence is TGTGCCAGCAGTGAGGGGTGGGTGCAGTACTTC. This chain joins TRBV28 and TRBJ2-7; tentatively, D is TRBD1 or TRBD2 (5 bases each). The germline V and J ends were trimmed by 5 bases and 9 bases, with 11 bases remaining between them. The germline gives CDR1 MDHEN, CDR2 SYDVKM. The CDR3 runs 11 residues.